One sample yielded the 14 T cell receptor beta chains listed below, sequenced in a study of spatial heterogeneity in lung cancer. TCRdb fed the 5' RACE reads into MiXCR, producing one record per CDR3 protein. The sample contains 55,000 to 75,000 distinct CDR3 sequences, roughly 8.9% of which appear only once. Time point given: blood at routine non-recurrence follow-up after resection. The sample consisted of PBMCs, taken at follow-up. The receptors stem from a female donor with early-stage non-small cell lung cancer.

This clonotype was seen repeatedly, ten times or more. The J gene is TRBJ2-3, the V gene TRBV7-3, with 9 bases matching TRBD2. J was trimmed by 0 bases and V by 4 bases; bases with no gene match: 2. The CDR3 consists of 15 residues. Germline lookup yields CDR1 SGHTA and CDR2 FQGTGA. The CDR3 spells CASSSLAGSTDTQYF. The CDR3 nucleotides read TGTGCCAGCAGCTCCCTAGCGGGAAGCACAGATACGCAGTATTTT.

On this clonotype itself: At one end, the junction sequence differs from germline, possibly due to a read error. The genes are TRBV28 and TRBJ2-5; the match to TRBD1 covers 9 bases. Per germline, CDR1 MDHEN and CDR2 SYDVKM. The length of the CDR3 is 10 residues. CDR3 residues: CASGGGQGSF. The CDR3 bases are TGTGCCAGTGGCGGGGGACAGGGCTCCTTC.

Ten or more counts support this clonotype. The genes are TRBV7-9 and TRBJ2-1; D is ambiguous. Germline CDR1 reads SEHNR; CDR2 reads FQNEAQ (reference sequence). The CDR3 consists of 14 residues. V dropped 5 bases and J dropped 7 bases, with 15 bases sitting between them. Here the CDR3 reads CASSHGINPNEQFF. DNA of the CDR3: TGTGCCAGCAGCCATGGGATCAACCCAAATGAGCAGTTCTTC.

This clonotype was counted only a few times. The chain carries TRBV28 and TRBJ2-1; maybe TRBD2 (6 bases). Trimming took off 10 bases at V and 5 bases at J, with 9 bases between the two ends. Germline CDR1 and CDR2: MDHEN and SYDVKM. This CDR3 is 11 amino acids long. The CDR3 here is CATGGDNEQFF. The CDR3 nucleotides read TGTGCCACCGGGGGAGACAATGAGCAGTTCTTC.

Ten or more counts support this clonotype. The DNA for the CDR3 is TGTGCCAGCAGTCTAGAGGCCAAAAACATTCAGTACTTC. Its protein is CASSLEAKNIQYF. The chain couples TRBV6-1 to TRBJ2-4; D is unclear. V was cut by 5 bases and J by 1 base, with 6 bases left in between. The CDR3 covers 13 residues. Germline V gene lookup returns CDR1 MNHNS and CDR2 SASEGT.

There are many counts of this clonotype. V gene TRBV9 combines with J gene TRBJ2-2; 10 positions agree with TRBD2. Trimming at V came to 2 bases and at J to 6 bases, leaving 7 bases not matched to a gene. This CDR3 is built from 16 residues. Per germline, CDR1 SGDLS and CDR2 YYNGEE. The CDR3 is CASSVKREGRSGELFF. Here the CDR3 DNA reads TGTGCCAGCAGCGTCAAGCGGGAGGGCCGCTCCGGGGAGCTGTTTTTT.

A few counts support this clonotype. V gene TRBV7-6 combines with J gene TRBJ1-1, with 9 positions matching TRBD1. With V trimmed by 4 bases and J by 5 bases, 5 bases remained unmatched. Per the germline V gene, CDR1 is SGHVS and CDR2 is FNYEAQ. This CDR3 comprises 14 residues. CDR3 amino acids: CASSSDRGGTEAFF. The CDR3 DNA sequence: TGTGCCAGCAGCTCGGACAGGGGAGGGACTGAAGCTTTCTTT.

The J gene is TRBJ2-7, the V gene TRBV5-1, with 12 bases fitting TRBD2. The CDR3 spans 18 residues. V was pared by 1 base and J by 0 bases, with 8 bases of the junction left unmatched. The germline CDR1 and CDR2 sequences are SGHRS and YFSETQ. Here the CDR3 reads CASSLRTSGTISSYEQYF. CDR3 sequence (DNA): TGCGCCAGCAGCTTGAGGACTAGCGGGACCATAAGCTCCTACGAGCAGTACTTC. The variable domain in full, completed from reference TRBV5-1 and TRBJ2-7, reads KAGVTQTPRYLIKTRGQQVTLSCSPISGHRSVSWYQQTPGQGLQFLFEYFSETQRNKGNFPGRFSGRQFSNSRSEMNVSTLELGDSALYLCASSLRTSGTISSYEQYFGPGTRLTVT.

This clonotype appeared many times. The chain recombines TRBV2 with TRBJ2-2, with D possibly being TRBD2 (6 bases). The V end was cut by 4 bases, the J end by 5 bases, with 14 bases between. The CDR3 has 15 residues. CDR1 SNHLY and CDR2 FYNNEI come from the germline V gene. CDR3 in DNA: TGTGCCAGCAGTGGGAGTCTAGCGACAACCGGGGAGCTGTTTTTT. It yields the protein CASSGSLATTGELFF.

V is TRBV9 and J is TRBJ2-1, with a weak D call TRBD1 (6 bases). The CDR3 extends over 15 amino acids. Trimming shortened V by 3 bases and J by 7 bases, and 17 bases separated the two germline ends. The germline gives CDR1 SGDLS, CDR2 YYNGEE. The CDR3 here is CASSADSFEVNEQFF. The CDR3 nucleotides read TGTGCCAGCAGCGCGGACAGCTTTGAAGTTAATGAGCAGTTCTTC.

This clonotype was detected many times. The CDR3 sequence: CASSFGLLSSYNEQFF. In DNA, the CDR3 is TGTGCCAGCAGCTTCGGGCTGTTAAGCTCCTACAATGAGCAGTTCTTC. This chain connects TRBV11-2 to TRBJ2-1; D not resolved. Per the germline V gene, CDR1 is SGHAT and CDR2 is FQNNGV. The V end lost 3 bases, the J end lost 0 bases, and 12 bases lay between the germline ends. This CDR3 contains 16 residues.

This clonotype occurred many times. This sequence joins TRBV5-1 and TRBJ2-7, with no clear D. The CDR3 covers 13 residues. Trimming pared 5 bases from V and 1 base from J, leaving 10 bases between. Germline V gives CDR1 SGHRS, CDR2 YFSETQ. The CDR3 sequence: CASRRTPSYEQYF. CDR3 nucleotides: TGCGCCAGCAGAAGGACGCCGTCCTACGAGCAGTACTTC.

This clonotype was recorded many times. V and J are TRBV12-3 or TRBV12-4 and TRBJ1-6, with no clear D. Trimming shortened V by 3 bases and J by 3 bases, and 9 bases separated the two germline ends. The CDR3 spans 15 residues. CDR3 residues: CASSLGKGYNSPLHF. Written as DNA, the CDR3 is TGTGCCAGCAGTTTGGGGAAGGGCTATAATTCACCCCTCCACTTT.

This clonotype was observed at least ten times. V and J are TRBV20-1 and TRBJ2-2, with 7 bases identical to TRBD1. The V and J ends lost 1 base and 3 bases, in that order; junction bases with no gene match: 8. In germline, CDR1 is DFQATT, CDR2 SNEGSKA (reference sequence). The CDR3 is made up of 16 amino acids. The CDR3 nucleotides read TGCAGTGCTAGAGCCCTCGGGACAGATTACACCGGGGAGCTGTTTTTT. This sequence encodes CSARALGTDYTGELFF.